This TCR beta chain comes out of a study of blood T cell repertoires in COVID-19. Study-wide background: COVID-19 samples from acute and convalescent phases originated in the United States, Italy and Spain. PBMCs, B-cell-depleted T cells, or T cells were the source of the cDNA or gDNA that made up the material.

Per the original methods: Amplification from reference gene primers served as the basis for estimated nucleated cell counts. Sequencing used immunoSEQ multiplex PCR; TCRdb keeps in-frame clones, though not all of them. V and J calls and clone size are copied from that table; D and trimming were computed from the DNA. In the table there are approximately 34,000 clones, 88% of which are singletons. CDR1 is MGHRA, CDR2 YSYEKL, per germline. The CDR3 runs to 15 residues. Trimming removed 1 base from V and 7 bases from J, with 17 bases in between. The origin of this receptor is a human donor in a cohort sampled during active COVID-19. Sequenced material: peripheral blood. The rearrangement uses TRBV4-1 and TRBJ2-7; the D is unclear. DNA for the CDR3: TGCGCCAGCAGCCAAGGACGTGACTCGCGACGGGAGCAGTACTTC. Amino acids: CASSQGRDSRREQYF.